A selection of T cell receptor beta chains follows, all from one sample in a study of T cells in Graves' hyperthyroidism and ophthalmopathy. MiXCR, applied by TCRdb to the multiplex PCR reads, yields one record per CDR3 protein. This sample has hundreds of thousands of distinct CDR3 sequences; roughly 20% occur once, and the top ten carry 30% to 40%. Specimen: blood. The receptors here all came from a man aged 25-45 years with Graves' ophthalmopathy. Both conserved end residues are part of each CDR3. The D gene is left open where the match is weak. Expanded clones get a size class; other rows say once, few or many, or leave the size out.

>few|-|TRBV30|TRBJ2-2
CAWILTGTPNTGELFF
TGTGCCTGGATTCTCACCGGGACACCGAACACCGGGGAGCTGTTTTTT
>-|TRBD1|TRBV7-8|TRBJ1-2
CASSPGQGAAGYTF
TGTGCCAGCAGCCCGGGACAGGGGGCAGCTGGCTACACCTTC
>few|-|TRBV30|TRBJ2-2
CAWSGTSYTGELFF
TGTGCCTGGAGCGGGACATCTTACACCGGGGAGCTGTTTTTT
>few|-|TRBV19|TRBJ1-1
CAIREGTEAFF
TGTGCCATCCGAGAGGGCACTGAAGCTTTCTTT
>many|-|TRBV28|TRBJ1-2
CASSLLPSAGEAGYTF
TGTGCCAGCAGTTTACTACCTTCCGCGGGTGAGGCTGGCTACACCTTC
>few|-|TRBV29-1|TRBJ2-2
CSVAEGTNTGELFF
TGCAGCGTTGCGGAGGGGACGAACACCGGGGAGCTGTTTTTT
>-|-|TRBV20-1|TRBJ2-3
CSPQGLTDTQYF
TGCAGTCCTCAGGGTCTCACAGATACGCAGTATTTT
>many|-|TRBV12-3/TRBV12-4|TRBJ1-5
CASSFGTYSNQPQHF
TGTGCCAGCAGTTTCGGTACCTATAGCAATCAGCCCCAGCATTTT
>many|TRBD1|TRBV24-1|TRBJ1-5
CATSETGGRDQPQHF
TGTGCCACCAGTGAAACAGGGGGCAGGGATCAGCCCCAGCATTTT
>-|-|TRBV30|TRBJ1-4
CAWSVPVATNEKLFF
TGTGCCTGGAGTGTACCGGTTGCAACTAATGAAAAACTGTTTTTT
>-|TRBD2|TRBV3-1|TRBJ2-7
CASRPLAGSGEQYF
TGTGCCAGCAGACCACTAGCGGGATCGGGCGAGCAGTACTTC
>-|TRBD1|TRBV6-1|TRBJ1-1
CASSPTWTGFNSEAFF
TGTGCCAGCAGTCCAACCTGGACAGGGTTTAACTCTGAAGCTTTCTTT
>-|TRBD2|TRBV20-1|TRBJ2-5
CSARPLAGEQETQYF
TGCAGTGCTAGACCCCTAGCGGGAGAACAAGAGACCCAGTACTTC
>few|TRBD2|TRBV7-2|TRBJ2-2
CASSWALADGELFF
TGTGCCAGCAGCTGGGCACTAGCGGACGGGGAGCTGTTTTTT